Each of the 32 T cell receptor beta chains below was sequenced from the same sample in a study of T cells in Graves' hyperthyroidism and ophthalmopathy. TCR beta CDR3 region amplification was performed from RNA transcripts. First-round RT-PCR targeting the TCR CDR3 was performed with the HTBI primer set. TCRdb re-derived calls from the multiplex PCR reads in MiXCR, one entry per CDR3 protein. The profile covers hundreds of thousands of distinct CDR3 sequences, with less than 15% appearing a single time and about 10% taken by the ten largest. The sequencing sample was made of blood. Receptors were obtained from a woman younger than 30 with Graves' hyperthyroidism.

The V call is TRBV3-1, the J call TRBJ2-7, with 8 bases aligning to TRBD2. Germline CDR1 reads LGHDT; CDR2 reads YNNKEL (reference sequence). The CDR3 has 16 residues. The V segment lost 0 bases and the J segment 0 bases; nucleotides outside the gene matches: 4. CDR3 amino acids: CASSQDSREASYEQYF. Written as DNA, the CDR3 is TGTGCCAGCAGCCAAGACTCGCGGGAGGCCTCCTACGAGCAGTACTTC.

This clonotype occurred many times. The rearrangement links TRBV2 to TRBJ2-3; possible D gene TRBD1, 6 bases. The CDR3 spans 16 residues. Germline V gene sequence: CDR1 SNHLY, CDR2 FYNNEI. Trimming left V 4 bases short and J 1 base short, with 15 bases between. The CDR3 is CASSAGAALGTDTQYF. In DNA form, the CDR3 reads TGTGCCAGCAGTGCAGGGGCAGCGTTGGGCACAGATACGCAGTATTTT.

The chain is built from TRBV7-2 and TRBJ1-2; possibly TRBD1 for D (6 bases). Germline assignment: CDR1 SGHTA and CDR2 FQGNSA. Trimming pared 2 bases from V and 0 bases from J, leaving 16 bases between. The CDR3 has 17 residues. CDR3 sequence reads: CASSLFPDRPTNYGYTF. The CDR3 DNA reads TGTGCCAGCAGCTTATTTCCCGACAGGCCGACTAACTATGGCTACACCTTC.

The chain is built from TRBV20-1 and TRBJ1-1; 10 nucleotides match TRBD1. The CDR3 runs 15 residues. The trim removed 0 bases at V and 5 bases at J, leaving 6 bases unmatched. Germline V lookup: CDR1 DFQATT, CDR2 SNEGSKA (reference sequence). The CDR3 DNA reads TGCAGTGCTAGAGATAGGGACAGGGGATTTACTGAAGCTTTCTTT. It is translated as CSARDRDRGFTEAFF.

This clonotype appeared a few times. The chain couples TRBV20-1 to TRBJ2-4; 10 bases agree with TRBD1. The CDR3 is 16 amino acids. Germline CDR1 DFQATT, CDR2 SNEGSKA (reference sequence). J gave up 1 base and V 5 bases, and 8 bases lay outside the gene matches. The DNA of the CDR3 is TGCAGTGCTGGGGGGGGACAGGGGTGGGCCAAAAACATTCAGTACTTC. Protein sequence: CSAGGGQGWAKNIQYF.

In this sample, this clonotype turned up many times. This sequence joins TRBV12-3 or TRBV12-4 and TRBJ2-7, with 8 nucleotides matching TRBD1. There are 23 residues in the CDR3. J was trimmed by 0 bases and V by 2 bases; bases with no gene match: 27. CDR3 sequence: CASSLRGTGTGGHEAERSYEQYF. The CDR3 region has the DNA TGTGCCAGCAGTTTAAGAGGTACTGGGACAGGTGGTCACGAGGCAGAACGCTCCTACGAGCAGTACTTC.

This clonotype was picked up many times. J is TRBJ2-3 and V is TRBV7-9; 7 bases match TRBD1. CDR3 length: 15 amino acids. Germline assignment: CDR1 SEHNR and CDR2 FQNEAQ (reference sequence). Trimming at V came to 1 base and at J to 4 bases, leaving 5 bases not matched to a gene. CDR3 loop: CASSLVGTAADTQYF. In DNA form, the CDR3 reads TGTGCCAGCAGCTTAGTAGGGACAGCGGCAGATACGCAGTATTTT.

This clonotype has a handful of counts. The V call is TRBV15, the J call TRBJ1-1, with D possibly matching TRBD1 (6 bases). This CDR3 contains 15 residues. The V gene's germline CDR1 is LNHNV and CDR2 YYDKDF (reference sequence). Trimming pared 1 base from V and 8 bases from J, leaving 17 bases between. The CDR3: CATSRVWARGLEAFF. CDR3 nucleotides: TGTGCCACCAGCAGAGTTTGGGCCAGGGGCCTAGAAGCTTTCTTT.

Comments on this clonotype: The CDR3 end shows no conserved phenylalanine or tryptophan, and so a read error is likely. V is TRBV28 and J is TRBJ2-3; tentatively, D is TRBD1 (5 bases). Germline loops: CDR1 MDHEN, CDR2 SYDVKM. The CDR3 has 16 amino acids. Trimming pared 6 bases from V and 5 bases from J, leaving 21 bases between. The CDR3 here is CASSLWTPPAGDTQYL. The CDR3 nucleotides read TGTGCCAGCAGCCTCTGGACACCCCCCGCCGGAGATACGCAGTATCTT.

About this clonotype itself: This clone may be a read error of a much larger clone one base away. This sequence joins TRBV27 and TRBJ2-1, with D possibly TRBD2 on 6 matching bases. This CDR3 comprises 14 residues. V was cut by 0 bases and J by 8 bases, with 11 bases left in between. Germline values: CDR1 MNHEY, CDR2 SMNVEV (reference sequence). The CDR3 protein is CASSLSSGDHEQFF. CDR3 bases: TGTGCCAGCAGTTTATCTTCGGGGGATCATGAGCAGTTCTTC.

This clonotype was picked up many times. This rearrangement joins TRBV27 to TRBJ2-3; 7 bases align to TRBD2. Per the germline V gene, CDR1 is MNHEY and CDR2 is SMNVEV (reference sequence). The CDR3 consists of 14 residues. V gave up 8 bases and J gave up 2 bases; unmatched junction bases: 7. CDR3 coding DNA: TGTGCCAGCGCTACCGGGACTAACACAGATACGCAGTATTTT. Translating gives CASATGTNTDTQYF.

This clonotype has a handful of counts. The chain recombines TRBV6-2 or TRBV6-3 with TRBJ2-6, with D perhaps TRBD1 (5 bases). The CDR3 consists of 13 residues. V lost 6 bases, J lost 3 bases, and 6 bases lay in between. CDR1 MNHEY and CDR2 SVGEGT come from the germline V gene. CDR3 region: CASRGDGANVLTF. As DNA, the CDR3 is TGTGCCAGCAGAGGGGATGGGGCCAACGTCCTGACTTTC.

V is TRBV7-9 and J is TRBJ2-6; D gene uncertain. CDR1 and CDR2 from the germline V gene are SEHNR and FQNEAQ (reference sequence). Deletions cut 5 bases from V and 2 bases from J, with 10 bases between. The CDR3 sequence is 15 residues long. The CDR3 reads CASSATVTGANVLTF. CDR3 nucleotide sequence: TGTGCCAGCAGCGCTACAGTAACTGGGGCCAACGTCCTGACTTTC.

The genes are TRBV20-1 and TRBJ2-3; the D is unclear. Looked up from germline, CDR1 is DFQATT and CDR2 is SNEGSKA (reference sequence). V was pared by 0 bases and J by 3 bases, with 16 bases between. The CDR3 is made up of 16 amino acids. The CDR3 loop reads CSARESRSRLTDTQYF. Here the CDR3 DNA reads TGCAGTGCTAGAGAATCGAGGAGTAGATTGACAGATACGCAGTATTTT.

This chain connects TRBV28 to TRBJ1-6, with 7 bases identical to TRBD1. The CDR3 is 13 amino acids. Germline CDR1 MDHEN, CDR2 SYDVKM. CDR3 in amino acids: CTSRQGVNSPLHF. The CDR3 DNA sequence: TGTACATCCCGACAGGGAGTTAATTCACCCCTCCACTTT.

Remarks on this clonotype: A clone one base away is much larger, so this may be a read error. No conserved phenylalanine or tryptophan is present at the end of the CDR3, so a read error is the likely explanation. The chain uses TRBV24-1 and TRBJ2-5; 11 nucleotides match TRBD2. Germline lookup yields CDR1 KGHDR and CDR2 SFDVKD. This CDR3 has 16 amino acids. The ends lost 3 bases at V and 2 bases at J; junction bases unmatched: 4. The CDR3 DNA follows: TGTGCCACCAGTGATCCGGGACTAGCGGATCAAGAGACCCAGTACCTC. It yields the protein CATSDPGLADQETQYL.

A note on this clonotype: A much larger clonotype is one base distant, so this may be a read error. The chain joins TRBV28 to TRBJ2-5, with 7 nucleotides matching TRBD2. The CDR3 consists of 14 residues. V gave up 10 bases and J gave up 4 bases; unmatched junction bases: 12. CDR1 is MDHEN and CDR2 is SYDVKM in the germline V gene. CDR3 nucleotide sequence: TGTGCCACCAGACGAGCGGGATGGGGAGAGACCCAGTACTTC. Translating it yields CATRRAGWGETQYF. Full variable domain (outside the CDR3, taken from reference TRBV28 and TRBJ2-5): DVKVTQSSRYLVKRTGEKVFLECVQDMDHENMFWYRQDPGLGLRLIYFSYDVKMKEKGDIPEGYSVSREKKERFSLILESASTNQTSMYLCATRRAGWGETQYFGPGTRLLVL.

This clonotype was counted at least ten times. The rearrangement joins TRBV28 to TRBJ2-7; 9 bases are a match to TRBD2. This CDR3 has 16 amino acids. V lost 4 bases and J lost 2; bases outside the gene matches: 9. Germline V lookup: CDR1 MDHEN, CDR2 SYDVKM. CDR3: CASSSPGGGAPYEQYF. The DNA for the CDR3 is TGTGCCAGCAGTTCGCCGGGCGGGGGGGCTCCCTACGAGCAGTACTTC.

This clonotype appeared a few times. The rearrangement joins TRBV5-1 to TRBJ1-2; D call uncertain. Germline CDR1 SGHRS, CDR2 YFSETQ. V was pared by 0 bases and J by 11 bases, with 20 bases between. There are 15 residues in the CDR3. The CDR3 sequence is CASSLVESSALQYTF. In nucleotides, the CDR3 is TGCGCCAGCAGCTTGGTGGAGTCCTCGGCCCTCCAGTACACCTTC.

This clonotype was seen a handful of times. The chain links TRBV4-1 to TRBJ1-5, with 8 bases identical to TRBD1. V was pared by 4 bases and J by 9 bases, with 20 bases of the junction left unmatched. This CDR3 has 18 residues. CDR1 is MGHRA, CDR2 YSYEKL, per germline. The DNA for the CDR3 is TGCGCCAGCAGCCCCCTCGCACAGGGGGTAGGGGGATCAGCGCCCCAGCATTTT. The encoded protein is CASSPLAQGVGGSAPQHF.

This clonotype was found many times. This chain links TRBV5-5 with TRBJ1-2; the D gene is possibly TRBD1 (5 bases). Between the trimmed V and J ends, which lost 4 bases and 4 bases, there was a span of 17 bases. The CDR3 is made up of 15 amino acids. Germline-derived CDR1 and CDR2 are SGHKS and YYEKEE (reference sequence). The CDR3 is CASSPGDPRTYGYTF. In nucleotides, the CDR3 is TGTGCCAGCAGCCCTGGGGACCCGCGGACCTATGGCTACACCTTC.

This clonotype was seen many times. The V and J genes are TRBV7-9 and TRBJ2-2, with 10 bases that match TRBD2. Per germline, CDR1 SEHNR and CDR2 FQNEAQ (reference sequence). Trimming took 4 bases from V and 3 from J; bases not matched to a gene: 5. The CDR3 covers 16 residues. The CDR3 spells CASSSQREGYTGELFF. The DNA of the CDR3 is TGTGCCAGCAGCTCCCAGCGGGAGGGTTACACCGGGGAGCTGTTTTTT.

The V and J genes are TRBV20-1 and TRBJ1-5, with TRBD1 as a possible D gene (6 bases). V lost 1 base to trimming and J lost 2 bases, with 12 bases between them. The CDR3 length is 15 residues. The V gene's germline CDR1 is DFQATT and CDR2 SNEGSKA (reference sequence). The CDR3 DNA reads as TGCAGTGCTAGAGTGGGGGCAAGGGGCAATCAGCCCCAGCATTTT. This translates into CSARVGARGNQPQHF.

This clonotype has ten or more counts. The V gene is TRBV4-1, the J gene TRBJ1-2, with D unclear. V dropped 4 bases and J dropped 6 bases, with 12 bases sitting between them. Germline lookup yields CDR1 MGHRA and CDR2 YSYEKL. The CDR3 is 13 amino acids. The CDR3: CASSLGSGNGYTF. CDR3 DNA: TGCGCCAGCAGCCTGGGTTCGGGGAATGGCTACACCTTC.

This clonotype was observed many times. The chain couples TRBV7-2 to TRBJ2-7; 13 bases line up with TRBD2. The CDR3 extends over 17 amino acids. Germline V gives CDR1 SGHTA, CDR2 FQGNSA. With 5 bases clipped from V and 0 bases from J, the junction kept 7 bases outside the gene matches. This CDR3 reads CASSEITSGRASYEQYF. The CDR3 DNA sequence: TGTGCCAGCAGCGAGATAACTAGCGGGAGGGCCTCCTACGAGCAGTACTTC.

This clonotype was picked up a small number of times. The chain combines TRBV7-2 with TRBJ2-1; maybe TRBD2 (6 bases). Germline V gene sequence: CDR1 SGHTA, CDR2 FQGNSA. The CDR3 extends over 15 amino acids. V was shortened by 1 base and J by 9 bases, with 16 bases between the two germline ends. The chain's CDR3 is CASSLVGLAMSEQFF. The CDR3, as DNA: TGTGCCAGCAGCTTAGTCGGGCTAGCGATGAGTGAGCAGTTCTTC.

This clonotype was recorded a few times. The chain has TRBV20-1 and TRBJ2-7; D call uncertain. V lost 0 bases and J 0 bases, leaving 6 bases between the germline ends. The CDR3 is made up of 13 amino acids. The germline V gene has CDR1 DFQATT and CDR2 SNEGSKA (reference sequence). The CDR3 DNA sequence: TGCAGTGCTAGAGATGACTTCTCCTACGAGCAGTACTTC. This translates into CSARDDFSYEQYF.

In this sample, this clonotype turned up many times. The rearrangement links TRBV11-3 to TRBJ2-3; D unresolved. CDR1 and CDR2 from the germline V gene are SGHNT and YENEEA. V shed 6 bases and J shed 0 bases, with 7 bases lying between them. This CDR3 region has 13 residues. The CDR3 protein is CASRGLSTDTQYF. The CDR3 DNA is TGTGCCAGCAGAGGCCTGAGCACAGATACGCAGTATTTT.

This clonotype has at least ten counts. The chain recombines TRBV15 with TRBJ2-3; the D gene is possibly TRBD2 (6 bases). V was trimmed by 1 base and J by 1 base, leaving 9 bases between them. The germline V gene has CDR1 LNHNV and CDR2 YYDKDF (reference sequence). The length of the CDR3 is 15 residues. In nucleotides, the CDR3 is TGTGCCACCAGCAGAGTAGCGGACGGCACAGATACGCAGTATTTT. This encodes CATSRVADGTDTQYF.

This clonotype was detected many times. CDR3 in DNA: TGTGCCAGCAGCTCCGGACGGGGCGTTAGTGACACCATATATTTT. Amino acid sequence: CASSSGRGVSDTIYF. The chain joins TRBV7-9 to TRBJ1-3; tentatively, D is TRBD1 (5 bases). Deletions cut 4 bases from V and 8 bases from J, with 18 bases between. CDR1 is SEHNR, CDR2 FQNEAQ, per germline (reference sequence). CDR3 length: 15 residues.

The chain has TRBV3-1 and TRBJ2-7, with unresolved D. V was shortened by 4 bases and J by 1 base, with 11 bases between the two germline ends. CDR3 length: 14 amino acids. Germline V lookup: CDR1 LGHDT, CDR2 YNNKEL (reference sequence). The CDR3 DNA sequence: TGTGCCAGCAGCCCCAGAGTAGGATCCTACGAGCAGTACTTC. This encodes CASSPRVGSYEQYF.

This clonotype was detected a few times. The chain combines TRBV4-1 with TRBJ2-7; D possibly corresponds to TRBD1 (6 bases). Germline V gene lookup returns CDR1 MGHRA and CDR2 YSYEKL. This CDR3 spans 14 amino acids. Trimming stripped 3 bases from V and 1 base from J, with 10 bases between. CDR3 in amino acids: CASSQQGTSYEQYF. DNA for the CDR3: TGCGCCAGCAGCCAGCAGGGGACGTCCTACGAGCAGTACTTC.